The sequence of this T cell receptor (beta chain) was determined in a study of identical twins. The CDR3 covers 14 residues. CDR1 and CDR2 from the germline V gene are MNHEY and SMNVEV (reference sequence). Trimming shortened V by 6 bases and J by 5 bases, and 17 bases separated the two germline ends. It was template switching that added a universal primer site, and there were unique molecular identifiers on the cDNA. One entry per CDR3 protein, called by TCRdb with MiXCR from the 5' RACE reads. The top ten clones hold about 15% of a sample with roughly 220,000 distinct CDR3 sequences, 6.5% of them seen once. These records were also assigned to another study, of T cells expressing NK-cell markers.

This chain connects TRBV27 to TRBJ2-7, with a weak D call TRBD2 (6 bases). The clonotype was recovered from a woman aged 18-35 years in good health. The sequenced sample was CD8+ T cells sorted from blood. The CDR3 DNA reads TGTGCCAGCAGCCATGGGGTGGAGGGCGACGAGCAGTACTTC. This codes for CASSHGVEGDEQYF.